Below are 7 T cell receptor beta chains sequenced from a single sample in a study of T cells expressing NK-cell markers. TCRdb reprocessed the 5' RACE reads and stores each CDR3 protein as one record, lacking DNA. This table lists about 260,000 distinct CDR3 sequences. Sequenced: blood T cells: a sorted CD56 or NKG2C T cell subset, CD4+ or CD8+ T cells, or bulk PBMC T cells (not recorded which). The receptors were sampled from a man aged 18 to 30 in good health.

This chain joins TRBV19 and TRBJ2-1; TCRdb outputs TRBD1, but without DNA this stays unchecked. The CDR3 runs to 14 residues. Looked up from germline, CDR1 is LNHDA and CDR2 is SQIVND (reference sequence). The CDR3 here is CASHPGMISAEQFF.

This chain joins TRBV15 and TRBJ2-3; the TCRdb call, TRBD1, lacks DNA for checking. The CDR3 length is 18 residues. The germline CDR1 and CDR2 sequences are LNHNV and YYDKDF (reference sequence). The chain's CDR3 is CATSRPLSGTGFKDTQYF.

The chain is built from TRBV4-2 and TRBJ2-7; the TCRdb call, TRBD2, lacks DNA for checking. The CDR3 is 16 amino acids. Germline CDR1 is LGHNA and CDR2 is YNFKEQ. CDR3 in amino acids: CASSRDLAGGVYEQYF.

V and J are TRBV5-5 and TRBJ2-7; as DNA is missing, the TRBD1 call by TCRdb cannot be tested. CDR1 is SGHKS, CDR2 YYEKEE, per germline (reference sequence). This CDR3 has 14 amino acids. This CDR3 is CASSLLGNYWVQYF.

CDR3 loop: CASRVLENTEAFF. The chain is built from TRBV5-1 and TRBJ1-1. The germline V gene encodes CDR1 SGHRS and CDR2 YFSETQ. CDR3 length equals 13 residues.

The J gene is TRBJ2-1, the V gene TRBV29-1; the TCRdb call, TRBD2, lacks DNA for checking. Germline V gene lookup returns CDR1 SQVTM and CDR2 ANQGSEA. This CDR3 has 18 residues. The CDR3 sequence: CSVVSPGLAARSYNEQFF.

The chain carries TRBV29-1 and TRBJ2-7; TCRdb picks TRBD2, but there is no DNA to check that call. This CDR3 region has 11 residues. Looked up from germline, CDR1 is SQVTM and CDR2 is ANQGSEA. CDR3 in amino acids: CSVRTLYEQYF.